Sequencing of this T cell receptor (beta chain) was carried out in a study of graft-versus-host responses after intestinal transplantation. Graft tissue processing released intraepithelial and lamina propria lymphocytes. Produced via immunoSEQ multiplex PCR; TCRdb's table is partial and in-frame only. The sample consists of 5,500 to 6,000 clones, roughly 80% of them appearing once. This sequence was found in a human patient who received an intestinal transplant, so some T cells may come from the graft donor. Sequencing used ileum tissue, obtained approximately 240 days after intestinal transplant.

The CDR3 is CASSHPTGGGNQPQHF. The CDR3 region has the DNA TGTGCCAGCAGCCACCCCACAGGGGGCGGCAATCAGCCCCAGCATTTT. The chain uses TRBV4-2 and TRBJ1-5, with 9 bases that match TRBD1. Germline CDR1 and CDR2: LGHNA and YNFKEQ. The CDR3 runs to 16 residues. The V gene end was trimmed by 3 bases and the J gene end by 2 bases; junction bases not matched to a gene: 5.